This record looks at one T cell receptor beta chain sequence and its context. What it binds is not known. This sample was included in a study of cytomegalovirus exposure and HLA in healthy donors. Looking at the study overall: A previous analysis identified 100 million to 120 million unique TCR beta sequences derived from roughly 180 million T cells. Study conclusions and caveats: The likely explanation for a cluster of highly shared sequence variants was sequencing artifact.

Both 60 Vbeta primers and 13 Jbeta primers went into the PCR. Measured with immunoSEQ multiplex PCR; TCRdb has only the in-frame clones, and not every one. The table has about 190,000 clones, 81% seen once. The receptor was isolated from a man aged 45 to 65 in good health and CMV-seronegative. Input material: PBMCs.

CDR3 amino acids: CAISETGTVVGEQYF. The CDR3 region has the DNA TGTGCCATCAGTGAGACCGGGACAGTGGTGGGGGAGCAGTACTTC. The V call is TRBV10-3, the J call TRBJ2-7; 7 bases agree with TRBD1. The CDR3 has 15 amino acids. Germline V gene data show CDR1 as ENHRY and CDR2 as SYGVKD. V shed 2 bases and J 7 bases; nucleotides not matched to a gene: 11.